The 7 T cell receptor beta chains presented below share a single source sample, sequenced in a study of CD8 T cells in Susac syndrome. Roughly 0.45 to 1 ug RNA was reverse transcribed with random hexamers. TCRdb reprocessed the immunoSEQ multiplex PCR reads with MiXCR, giving one entry per CDR3 protein. The top ten hold about 0.1% of the sample, which has under 550,000 distinct CDR3 sequences, more than 80% seen once. The sequenced material came from CD8+ T cells from PBMCs. The receptors here all came from a human donor with multiple sclerosis.

This clonotype was seen once. The CDR3 loop is CASREVVQGLDYGYTF. The CDR3, as DNA: TGCGCCAGCAGAGAGGTAGTCCAGGGCTTGGACTATGGCTACACCTTC. V and J are TRBV5-1 and TRBJ1-2; possible D gene TRBD1, 5 bases. Trimming took 5 bases from V and 3 from J, leaving 20 bases between them. Germline V CDR1 and CDR2: SGHRS, YFSETQ. The CDR3 extends over 16 amino acids.

The rearrangement uses TRBV5-4 and TRBJ2-3, with 15 bases lining up with TRBD2. Germline V gives CDR1 SGHNT, CDR2 YYREEE (reference sequence). V lost 3 bases, J lost 4 bases, and 6 bases stayed unmatched. The CDR3 totals 17 residues. The CDR3 DNA reads TGTGCCAGCAGCTCCGGGACTAGCGGGAGGTGGGCAGATACGCAGTATTTT. Translated: CASSSGTSGRWADTQYF.

The chain couples TRBV25-1 to TRBJ2-5, with 8 bases fitting TRBD2. The CDR3 extends over 13 amino acids. The V gene end was trimmed by 8 bases and the J gene end by 3 bases; junction bases not matched to a gene: 5. Germline V CDR1 and CDR2: MGHDK, SYGVNS. CDR3 DNA: TGTGCCAGCTCTCGGGGGGGAAAAGAGACCCAGTACTTC. Amino acids: CASSRGGKETQYF.

The CDR3 is CASRGGDTEAFF. CDR3 in DNA: TGTGCCAGCAGAGGAGGGGACACTGAAGCTTTCTTT. The V call is TRBV25-1, the J call TRBJ1-1, with D perhaps TRBD1 (5 bases). V was pared by 6 bases and J by 3 bases, with 8 bases between. From germline, CDR1 is MGHDK and CDR2 SYGVNS. The CDR3 has 12 amino acids.

This clonotype has just a few counts. This CDR3 is CAITGSGRADEQYF. The DNA for the CDR3 is TGTGCCATCACTGGTAGCGGGAGGGCCGACGAGCAGTACTTC. The chain combines TRBV7-9 with TRBJ2-7, with 11 bases lining up with TRBD2. Trimming at V came to 10 bases and at J to 5 bases, leaving 10 bases not matched to a gene. This CDR3 has 14 residues. CDR1 and CDR2 from the germline V gene are SEHNR and FQNEAQ (reference sequence). Complete variable domain (other parts from reference TRBV7-9 and TRBJ2-7): DTGVSQNPRHKITKRGQNVTFRCDPISEHNRLYWYRQTLGQGPEFLTYFQNEAQLEKSRLLSDRFSAERPKGSFSTLEIQRTEQGDSAMYLCAITGSGRADEQYFGPGTRLTVT.

The V gene is TRBV6-5, the J gene TRBJ2-7; 7 nucleotides align to TRBD2. Per the germline V gene, CDR1 is MNHEY and CDR2 is SVGAGI. The CDR3 contains 15 residues. J lost 1 base, V lost 6 bases, and 9 bases had no gene match. This CDR3 reads CASRPTGGGSYEQYF. The CDR3, as DNA: TGTGCCAGCAGGCCCACGGGGGGAGGTTCCTACGAGCAGTACTTC.

The chain couples TRBV11-2 to TRBJ2-3, with D unclear. V shed 5 bases and J shed 3 bases, with 9 bases lying between them. The CDR3 spans 13 residues. CDR1 and CDR2 from the germline V gene are SGHAT and FQNNGV. CDR3 in amino acids: CASSRKGTDTQYF. The CDR3 bases are TGTGCCAGCAGCCGAAAAGGAACAGATACGCAGTATTTT.